These 8 T cell receptor beta chains were sequenced from one sample in a study of cytomegalovirus exposure and HLA in healthy donors. The primer mix had 60 Vbeta and 13 Jbeta primers. Profiled with immunoSEQ multiplex PCR; TCRdb holds only in-frame clones, not every one. The table has around 90,000 clones, more than 75% seen once; the top ten hold 8.5% to 10%. Sequences were obtained from PBMCs. All receptors derive from a man younger than 45 in good health and CMV-seropositive.

The J gene is TRBJ1-1, the V gene TRBV6-5, with 8 bases identical to TRBD1. The CDR3 sequence is 12 residues long. Germline CDR1 MNHEY, CDR2 SVGAGI. The trim removed 2 bases at V and 12 bases at J, leaving 5 bases unmatched. In nucleotides, the CDR3 is TGTGCCAGCAGTTACGACAGGGGTAGTTCTTTCTTT. Protein sequence: CASSYDRGSSFF.

The J gene is TRBJ2-5, the V gene TRBV5-1; possibly TRBD2 for D (5 bases). CDR3 size: 16 residues. V shed 2 bases and J shed 1 base, with 15 bases lying between them. CDR1 and CDR2 from the germline V gene are SGHRS and YFSETQ. The CDR3 is CASSFEGRNPQETQYF. CDR3 nucleotide sequence: TGCGCCAGCAGCTTCGAGGGCCGGAATCCCCAAGAGACCCAGTACTTC. Together with reference TRBV5-1 and TRBJ2-5, the CDR3 gives the full variable domain: KAGVTQTPRYLIKTRGQQVTLSCSPISGHRSVSWYQQTPGQGLQFLFEYFSETQRNKGNFPGRFSGRQFSNSRSEMNVSTLELGDSALYLCASSFEGRNPQETQYFGPGTRLLVL.

This clone has more than one count but fewer than ten. V is TRBV6-6 and J is TRBJ2-1, with a weak D call TRBD2 (6 bases). Germline-derived CDR1 and CDR2 are MNHNY and SVGAGI (reference sequence). Trimming removed 2 bases at V and 0 bases at J, with 11 bases between. CDR3 size: 16 residues. The CDR3 region has the DNA TGTGCCAGCAGTTACGGAGGGAGCGGCTCCTACAATGAGCAGTTCTTC. This gives the protein CASSYGGSGSYNEQFF.

The CDR3 DNA sequence: TGTGCCAGCAGCCAGAGGACATGGTCGGGAAAACTGTTTTTT. The encoded protein is CASSQRTWSGKLFF. The gene calls are TRBV14 and TRBJ1-4; TRBD1 is a possible D gene (5 bases). CDR1 SGHDN and CDR2 FVKESK come from the germline V gene. The CDR3 has 14 amino acids. V lost 3 bases, J lost 10 bases, and 15 bases lay in between. Based on the CDR3 plus reference TRBV14 and TRBJ1-4, the full variable domain is EAGVTQFPSHSVIEKGQTVTLRCDPISGHDNLYWYRRVMGKEIKFLLHFVKESKQDESGMPNNRFLAERTGGTYSTLKVQPAELEDSGVYFCASSQRTWSGKLFFGSGTQLSVL.

The V call is TRBV5-1, the J call TRBJ2-5; the match to TRBD2 covers 7 bases. The germline gives CDR1 SGHRS, CDR2 YFSETQ. V shed 2 bases and J 0 bases; nucleotides not matched to a gene: 1. This CDR3 is built from 14 residues. The chain's CDR3 is CASSFSGYQETQYF. DNA of the CDR3: TGCGCCAGCAGCTTTAGCGGGTACCAAGAGACCCAGTACTTC. Based on the CDR3 plus reference TRBV5-1 and TRBJ2-5, the full variable domain is KAGVTQTPRYLIKTRGQQVTLSCSPISGHRSVSWYQQTPGQGLQFLFEYFSETQRNKGNFPGRFSGRQFSNSRSEMNVSTLELGDSALYLCASSFSGYQETQYFGPGTRLLVL.

V usage is TRBV11-3 and J usage is TRBJ2-2; no firm D call. Between the trimmed V and J ends, which lost 3 bases and 8 bases, there was a span of 7 bases. In germline, CDR1 is SGHNT, CDR2 YENEEA. This CDR3 has 12 residues. The CDR3 reads CASSFIAGELFF. DNA of the CDR3: TGTGCCAGCAGCTTTATCGCGGGGGAGCTGTTTTTT.

This rearrangement joins TRBV7-3 to TRBJ2-1; possibly TRBD2 for D (6 bases). The germline gives CDR1 SGHTA, CDR2 FQGTGA. V was clipped by 4 bases and J by 0 bases, with 19 bases between them. The CDR3 has 18 amino acids. Written as DNA, the CDR3 is TGTGCCAGCAGCTCGGGACGGGGTAGCGGCCGCTCCTACAATGAGCAGTTCTTC. This codes for CASSSGRGSGRSYNEQFF.

V and J are TRBV30 and TRBJ1-5, with D uncertain. The CDR3 length is 15 residues. CDR1 is GTSNPN and CDR2 is SVGIG in the germline V gene (reference sequence). V gave up 3 bases and J gave up 4 bases, with 16 bases separating them. The CDR3 DNA reads as TGTGCCTGGAGCCCCCCAGGTTACCCAAATCAGCCCCAGCATTTT. As protein: CAWSPPGYPNQPQHF.